This T cell receptor beta chain was sequenced for a study of blood T cell repertoires in COVID-19. Whole-study context: Acute and convalescent COVID-19 samples came from the United States, Italy and Spain. From T cells, B-cell-depleted T cells, or PBMCs came the material, which was cDNA or gDNA.

Germline CDR1 and CDR2: MNHEY and SVGEGT. The CDR3 is 14 residues long. The germline V and J ends were trimmed by 2 bases and 5 bases, with 13 bases remaining between them. Seattle-derived patients entered the study during active infection and were followed longitudinally. In the authors' methods: Scientists estimated how many nucleated cells there were by amplifying reference gene primers. Using immunoSEQ multiplex PCR, the repertoire was profiled, and TCRdb retains in-frame clones only, with some absent. V and J calls and clone size are those listed in that table; D and trimming were worked out from the DNA. The sample lists some 390,000 clones, over 75% occurring once.

The TCR originated in a woman aged 40 to 50 with COVID-19, enrolled during active disease. This chain joins TRBV6-2 or TRBV6-3 and TRBJ2-7; D may be TRBD2 (6 bases). Sequenced material: peripheral blood. The DNA for the CDR3 is TGTGCCAGCAGTTACGTCGGGGGAGGTAACGAGCAGTACTTC. This encodes CASSYVGGGNEQYF.